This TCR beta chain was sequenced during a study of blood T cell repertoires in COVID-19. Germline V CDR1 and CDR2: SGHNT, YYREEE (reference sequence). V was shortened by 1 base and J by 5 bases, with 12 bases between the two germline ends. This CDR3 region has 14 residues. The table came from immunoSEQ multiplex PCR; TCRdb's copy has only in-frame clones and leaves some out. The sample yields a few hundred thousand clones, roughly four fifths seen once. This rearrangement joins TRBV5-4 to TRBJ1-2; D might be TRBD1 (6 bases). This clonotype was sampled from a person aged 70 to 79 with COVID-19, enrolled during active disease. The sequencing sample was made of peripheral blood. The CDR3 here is CASSLTGTPYGYTF. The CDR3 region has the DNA TGTGCCAGCAGCTTGACTGGGACACCTTATGGCTACACCTTC.